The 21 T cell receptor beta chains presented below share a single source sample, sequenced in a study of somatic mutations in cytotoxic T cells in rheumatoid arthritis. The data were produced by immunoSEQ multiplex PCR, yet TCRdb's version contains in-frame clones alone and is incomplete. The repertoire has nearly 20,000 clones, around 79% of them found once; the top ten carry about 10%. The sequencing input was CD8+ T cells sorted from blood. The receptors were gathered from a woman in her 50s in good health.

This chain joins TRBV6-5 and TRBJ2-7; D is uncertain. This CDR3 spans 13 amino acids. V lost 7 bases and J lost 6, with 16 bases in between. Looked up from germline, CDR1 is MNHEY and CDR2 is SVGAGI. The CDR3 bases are TGTGCCAGCAATCCCCGGCCCGCGGTCGAGCAGTACTTC. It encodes CASNPRPAVEQYF.

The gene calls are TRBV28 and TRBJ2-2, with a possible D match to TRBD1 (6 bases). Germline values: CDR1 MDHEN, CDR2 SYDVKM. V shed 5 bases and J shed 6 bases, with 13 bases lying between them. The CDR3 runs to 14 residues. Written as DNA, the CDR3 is TGTGCCAGCAGTCTGAGAGGGGGTCCCGGGGAGCTGTTTTTT. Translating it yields CASSLRGGPGELFF.

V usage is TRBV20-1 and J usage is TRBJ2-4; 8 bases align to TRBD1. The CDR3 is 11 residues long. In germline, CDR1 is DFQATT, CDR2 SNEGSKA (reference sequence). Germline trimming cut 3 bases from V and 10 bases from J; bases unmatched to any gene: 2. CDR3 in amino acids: CSASTGGIQYF. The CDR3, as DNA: TGCAGTGCTAGTACAGGGGGGATTCAGTACTTC.

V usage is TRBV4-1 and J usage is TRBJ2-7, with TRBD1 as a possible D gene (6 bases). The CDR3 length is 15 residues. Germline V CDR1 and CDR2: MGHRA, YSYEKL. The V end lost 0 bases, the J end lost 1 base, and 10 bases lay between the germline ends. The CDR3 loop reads CASSQEETGSYEQYF. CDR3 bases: TGCGCCAGCAGCCAAGAGGAGACAGGATCCTACGAGCAGTACTTC.

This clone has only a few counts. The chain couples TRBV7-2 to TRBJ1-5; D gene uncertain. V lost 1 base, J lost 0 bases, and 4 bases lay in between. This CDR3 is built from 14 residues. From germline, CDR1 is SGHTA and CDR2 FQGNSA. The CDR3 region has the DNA TGTGCCAGCAGCTTAGTAGGTAGCAATCAGCCCCAGCATTTT. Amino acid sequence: CASSLVGSNQPQHF.

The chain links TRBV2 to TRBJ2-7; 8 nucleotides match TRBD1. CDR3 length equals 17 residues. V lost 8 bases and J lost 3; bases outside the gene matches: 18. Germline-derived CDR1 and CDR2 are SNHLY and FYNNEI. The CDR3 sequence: CASAPAVRTGRLYEQYF. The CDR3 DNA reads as TGTGCCAGCGCCCCGGCGGTCAGGACAGGGAGGCTCTACGAGCAGTACTTC.

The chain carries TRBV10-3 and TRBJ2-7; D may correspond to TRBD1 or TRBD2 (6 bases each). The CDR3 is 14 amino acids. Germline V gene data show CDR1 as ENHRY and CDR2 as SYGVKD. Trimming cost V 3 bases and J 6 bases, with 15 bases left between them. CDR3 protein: CAISDPGAGSEQYF. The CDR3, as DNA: TGTGCCATCAGTGACCCAGGGGCGGGGAGCGAGCAGTACTTC.

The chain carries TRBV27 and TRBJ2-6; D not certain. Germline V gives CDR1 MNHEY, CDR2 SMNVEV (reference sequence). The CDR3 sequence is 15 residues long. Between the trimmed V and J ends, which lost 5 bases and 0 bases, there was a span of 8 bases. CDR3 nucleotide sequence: TGTGCCAGCAGTCCCCGCTACTCTGGGGCCAACGTCCTGACTTTC. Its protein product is CASSPRYSGANVLTF.

This chain's CDR3 is CASALRRGLADNTGELFF. The CDR3 region has the DNA TGTGCCAGCGCCTTAAGACGGGGACTAGCGGATAACACCGGGGAGCTGTTTTTT. The chain is built from TRBV2 and TRBJ2-2, with 11 bases lining up with TRBD2. The CDR3 has 18 residues. V lost 8 bases, J lost 2 bases, and 13 bases stayed unmatched. The germline V gene has CDR1 SNHLY and CDR2 FYNNEI.

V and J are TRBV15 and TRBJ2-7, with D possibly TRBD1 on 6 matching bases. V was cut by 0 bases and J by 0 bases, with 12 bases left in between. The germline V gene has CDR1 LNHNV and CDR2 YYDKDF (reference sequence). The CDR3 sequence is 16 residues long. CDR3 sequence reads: CATSREGTTNSYEQYF. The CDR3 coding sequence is TGTGCCACCAGCAGAGAAGGGACAACAAACTCCTACGAGCAGTACTTC.

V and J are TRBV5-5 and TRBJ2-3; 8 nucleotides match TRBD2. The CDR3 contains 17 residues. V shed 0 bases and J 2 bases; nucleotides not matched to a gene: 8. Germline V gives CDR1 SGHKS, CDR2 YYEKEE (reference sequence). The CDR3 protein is CASSLAGGGGTTDTQYF. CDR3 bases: TGTGCCAGCAGCTTGGCCGGAGGCGGGGGGACCACAGATACGCAGTATTTT.

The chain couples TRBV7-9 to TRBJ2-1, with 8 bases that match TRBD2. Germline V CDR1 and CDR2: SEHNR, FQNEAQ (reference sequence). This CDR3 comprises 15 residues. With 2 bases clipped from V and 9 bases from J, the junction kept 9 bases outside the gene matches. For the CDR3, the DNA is TGTGCCAGCAGCTTAAATGCGGGAGGCTCGTCTGAGCAGTTCTTC. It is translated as CASSLNAGGSSEQFF.

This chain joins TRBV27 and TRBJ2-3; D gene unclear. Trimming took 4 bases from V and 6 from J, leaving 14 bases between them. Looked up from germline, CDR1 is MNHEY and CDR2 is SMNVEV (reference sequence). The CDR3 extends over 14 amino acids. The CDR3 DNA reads TGTGCCAGCAGTTCCCGGACCCCCACGGATACGCAGTATTTT. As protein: CASSSRTPTDTQYF.

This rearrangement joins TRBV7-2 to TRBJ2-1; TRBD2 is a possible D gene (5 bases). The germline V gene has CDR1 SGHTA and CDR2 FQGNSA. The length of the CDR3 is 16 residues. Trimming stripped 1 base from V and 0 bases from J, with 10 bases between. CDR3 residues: CASSLVGEYSYNEQFF. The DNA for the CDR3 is TGTGCCAGCAGCTTAGTGGGAGAGTACTCCTACAATGAGCAGTTCTTC. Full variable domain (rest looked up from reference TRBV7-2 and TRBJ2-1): GAGVSQSPSNKVTEKGKDVELRCDPISGHTALYWYRQSLGQGLEFLIYFQGNSAPDKSGLPSDRFSAERTGGSVSTLTIQRTQQEDSAVYLCASSLVGEYSYNEQFFGPGTRLTVL.

CDR3 nucleotide sequence: TGTGCCAGCAGCCAGACAGGGGGCTCTGCAGATGTGTACTTC. The encoded protein is CASSQTGGSADVYF. The rearrangement uses TRBV7-3 and TRBJ2-4; 10 nucleotides match TRBD1. The CDR3 sequence is 14 residues long. With V trimmed by 5 bases and J by 15 bases, 13 bases remained unmatched. The germline gives CDR1 SGHTA, CDR2 FQGTGA.

The CDR3 sequence: CASSQEPGQDEQYF. DNA of the CDR3: TGCGCCAGCAGCCAAGAGCCAGGCCAAGACGAGCAGTACTTC. The chain recombines TRBV4-1 with TRBJ2-7; D is unresolved. Germline CDR1 is MGHRA and CDR2 is YSYEKL. The germline V and J ends were trimmed by 0 bases and 5 bases, with 11 bases remaining between them. The CDR3 extends over 14 amino acids.

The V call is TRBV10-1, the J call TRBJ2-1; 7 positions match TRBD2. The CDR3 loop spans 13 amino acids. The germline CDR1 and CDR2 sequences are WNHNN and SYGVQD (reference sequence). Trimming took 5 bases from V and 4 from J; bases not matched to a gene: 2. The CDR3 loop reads CASSSGAYNEQFF. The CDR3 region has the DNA TGCGCCAGCAGTAGCGGGGCTTACAATGAGCAGTTCTTC.

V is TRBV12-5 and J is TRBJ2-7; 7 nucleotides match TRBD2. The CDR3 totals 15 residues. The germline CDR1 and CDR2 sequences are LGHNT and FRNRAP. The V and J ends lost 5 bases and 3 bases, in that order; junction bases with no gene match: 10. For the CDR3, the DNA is TGTGCTAGTGGTGCGTCGTGGGGGGGGTTCTACGAGCAGTACTTC. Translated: CASGASWGGFYEQYF.

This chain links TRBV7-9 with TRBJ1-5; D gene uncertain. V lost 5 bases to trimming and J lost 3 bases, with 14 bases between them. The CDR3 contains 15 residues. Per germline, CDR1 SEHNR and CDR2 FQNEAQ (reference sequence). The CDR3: CASSPVEGPNQPQHF. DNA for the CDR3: TGTGCCAGCAGCCCGGTGGAGGGCCCCAATCAGCCCCAGCATTTT.

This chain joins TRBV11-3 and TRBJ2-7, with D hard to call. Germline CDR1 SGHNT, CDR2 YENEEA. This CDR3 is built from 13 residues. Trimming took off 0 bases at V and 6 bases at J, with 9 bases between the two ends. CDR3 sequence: CASSLDTLAEQYF. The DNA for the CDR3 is TGTGCCAGCAGCTTAGATACCCTGGCCGAGCAGTACTTC.

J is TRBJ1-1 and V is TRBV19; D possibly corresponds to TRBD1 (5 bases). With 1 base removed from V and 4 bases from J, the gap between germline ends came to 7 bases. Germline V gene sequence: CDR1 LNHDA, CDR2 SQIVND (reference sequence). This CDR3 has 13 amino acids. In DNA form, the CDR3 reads TGTGCCAGTAGTATAGCAGGGTTCACTGAAGCTTTCTTT. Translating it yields CASSIAGFTEAFF. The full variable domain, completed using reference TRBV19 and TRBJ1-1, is DGGITQSPKYLFRKEGQNVTLSCEQNLNHDAMYWYRQDPGQGLRLIYYSQIVNDFQKGDIAEGYSVSREKKESFPLTVTSAQKNPTAFYLCASSIAGFTEAFFGQGTRLTVV.